This paragraph covers one T cell receptor (beta chain) sequence. The antigen is unknown. The sample is drawn from a study of shared clonotypes between healthy human individuals. Study findings and constraints: Even with large depth, rarefaction showed that sorted-subset sequencing was incomplete. Clonotype sharing among donors was expected to depend on sequencing depth.

The assay was immunoSEQ multiplex PCR, and TCRdb's table has in-frame clones only and misses some. The sample carries 2 million to 2.5 million clones, approximately 93% recorded once. The sample was naive CD4+ T cells from PBMCs. Subset in this sample: CD45RA+ positively selected. This TCR was recovered from a man between 18 and 29 years old in good health. Some clones in this sample may be carry-over from other donors' samples.

The CDR3 coding sequence is TGCGCCAGCAGCTTGGCCCCTCGGGTGCGCAGGGATTATCAAGAGACCCAGTACTTC. As protein: CASSLAPRVRRDYQETQYF. This chain joins TRBV5-1 and TRBJ2-5, with D perhaps TRBD1 (5 bases). Trimming pared 0 bases from V and 2 bases from J, leaving 23 bases between. CDR3 length equals 19 residues. From germline, CDR1 is SGHRS and CDR2 YFSETQ. Full variable domain (remainder filled in from reference TRBV5-1 and TRBJ2-5): KAGVTQTPRYLIKTRGQQVTLSCSPISGHRSVSWYQQTPGQGLQFLFEYFSETQRNKGNFPGRFSGRQFSNSRSEMNVSTLELGDSALYLCASSLAPRVRRDYQETQYFGPGTRLLVL.